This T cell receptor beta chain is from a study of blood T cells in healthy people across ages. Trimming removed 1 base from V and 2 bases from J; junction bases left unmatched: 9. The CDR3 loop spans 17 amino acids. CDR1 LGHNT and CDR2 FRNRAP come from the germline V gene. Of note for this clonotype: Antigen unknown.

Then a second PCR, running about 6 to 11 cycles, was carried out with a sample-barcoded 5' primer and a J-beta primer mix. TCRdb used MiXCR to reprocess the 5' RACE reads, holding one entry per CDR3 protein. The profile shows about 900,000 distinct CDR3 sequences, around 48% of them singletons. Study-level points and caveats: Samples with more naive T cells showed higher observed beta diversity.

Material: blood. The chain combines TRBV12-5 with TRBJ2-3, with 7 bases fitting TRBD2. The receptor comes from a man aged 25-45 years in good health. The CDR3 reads CASGLGRSGASTDTQYF. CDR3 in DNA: TGTGCTAGTGGTTTGGGGAGGAGCGGGGCCTCCACAGATACGCAGTATTTT.